This T cell receptor (beta chain) was documented in a study of T cells in Graves' hyperthyroidism and ophthalmopathy. Amplification of TCR beta CDR3 regions was performed using RNA transcripts as template. With the HTBI primer set, the TCR CDR3 went through a first round of RT-PCR. TCRdb itself ran the multiplex PCR reads through MiXCR, one entry per CDR3 protein. This table holds nearly 750,000 distinct CDR3 sequences, around a third found once. Many counts were recorded for this clonotype. The PBMCs were sourced from fresh peripheral blood (around 10 ml). The CDR3 sequence is 15 residues long. V lost 1 base and J 4 bases, leaving 13 bases between the germline ends. Germline loops: CDR1 SGHDN, CDR2 FVKESK.

Source material: blood. This TCR derives from a woman aged 40-49 years with Graves' hyperthyroidism. The V and J genes are TRBV14 and TRBJ1-2; unclear D gene. CDR3 coding DNA: TGTGCCAGCAGCCAAGGGGGTTTAGGAGGCTATGGCTACACCTTC. As protein: CASSQGGLGGYGYTF.